This T cell receptor (beta chain) originates from a study of identical twins. Whole-study findings and limits: For cord blood, abundant beta clonotypes had fewer insertions, unlike memory repertoires, which showed none.

Details on this clonotype: Its specificity is unknown.

TCRdb reprocessed the 5' RACE reads via MiXCR and lists one record per CDR3 protein. This table has approximately 700,000 distinct CDR3 sequences, over 5% appearing once. The V and J ends lost 0 bases and 4 bases, in that order; junction bases with no gene match: 4. This CDR3 contains 15 residues. Germline CDR1 and CDR2: DFQATT and SNEGSKA (reference sequence). The TCR originated in a man aged 18-30 years in good health. The chain uses TRBV20-1 and TRBJ2-1, with 9 bases matching TRBD1. What was sequenced was naive T cells sorted from blood. CDR3 sequence reads: CSARDGTGRYNEQFF. DNA of the CDR3: TGCAGTGCTAGAGACGGGACAGGGAGATACAATGAGCAGTTCTTC.